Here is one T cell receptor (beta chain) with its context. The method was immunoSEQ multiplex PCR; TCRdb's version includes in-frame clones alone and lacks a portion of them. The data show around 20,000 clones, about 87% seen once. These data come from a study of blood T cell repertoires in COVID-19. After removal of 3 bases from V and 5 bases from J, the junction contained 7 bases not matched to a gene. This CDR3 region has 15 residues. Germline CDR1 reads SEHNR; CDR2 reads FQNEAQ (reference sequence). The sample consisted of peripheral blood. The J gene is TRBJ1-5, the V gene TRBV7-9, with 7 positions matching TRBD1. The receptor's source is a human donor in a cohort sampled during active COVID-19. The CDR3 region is CASSFNTGQDQPQHF. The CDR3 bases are TGTGCCAGCAGCTTTAACACAGGACAGGATCAGCCCCAGCATTTT.